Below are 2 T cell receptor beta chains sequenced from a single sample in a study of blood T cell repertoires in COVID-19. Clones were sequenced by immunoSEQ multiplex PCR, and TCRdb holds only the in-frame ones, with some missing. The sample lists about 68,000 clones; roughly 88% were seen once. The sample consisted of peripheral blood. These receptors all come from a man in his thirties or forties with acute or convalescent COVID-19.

The CDR3 coding sequence is TGTGCCAGCAGTGAATATGGTAGCGTTGGCTACACCTTC. It encodes CASSEYGSVGYTF. The J gene is TRBJ1-2, the V gene TRBV25-1; D uncertain. This CDR3 comprises 13 residues. Germline CDR1 is MGHDK and CDR2 is SYGVNS. V lost 0 bases, J lost 7 bases, and 9 bases lay in between.

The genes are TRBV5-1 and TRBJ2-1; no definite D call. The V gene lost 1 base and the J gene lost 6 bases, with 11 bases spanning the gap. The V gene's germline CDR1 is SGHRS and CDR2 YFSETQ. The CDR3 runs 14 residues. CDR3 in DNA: TGCGCCAGCAGCTTGAGCGCGGCTACCAATGAGCAGTTCTTC. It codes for CASSLSAATNEQFF.